The 6 T cell receptor beta chains reported below all come from one sample, sequenced in a study of blood T cell repertoires in COVID-19. The assay was immunoSEQ multiplex PCR, and TCRdb's table has in-frame clones only and misses some. This sample has approximately 190,000 clones; roughly 80% occur once, and the top ten carry roughly 14%. Sequenced sample: peripheral blood. These receptor sequences come from a man aged 25-45 years with active or convalescent COVID-19.

The chain has TRBV18 and TRBJ1-1, with 7 bases lining up with TRBD1. Looked up from germline, CDR1 is KGHSH and CDR2 is LQKENI. This CDR3 region has 15 residues. The V segment lost 3 bases and the J segment 0 bases; nucleotides outside the gene matches: 4. The CDR3, as DNA: TGTGCCAGCTCACCTCAGACAGGGATGAACACTGAAGCTTTCTTT. Protein sequence: CASSPQTGMNTEAFF.

The rearrangement uses TRBV5-6 and TRBJ1-5, with 9 bases identical to TRBD1. V lost 1 base to trimming and J lost 6 bases; unmatched junction nucleotides: 5. Germline assignment: CDR1 SGHDT and CDR2 YYEEEE. The CDR3 is made up of 15 amino acids. CDR3 bases: TGTGCCAGCAGCTTGTGGGACAGGGCGCGTCAGCCCCAGCATTTT. As protein: CASSLWDRARQPQHF.

The table lists this clone with a count of one. The chain employs TRBV7-9 and TRBJ1-5; D might be TRBD1 (5 bases). Per the germline V gene, CDR1 is SEHNR and CDR2 is FQNEAQ (reference sequence). V was cut by 4 bases and J by 4 bases, with 8 bases left in between. The CDR3 has 13 amino acids. The DNA for the CDR3 is TGTGCCAGCAGCTCGCAGGGTAATCAGCCCCAGCATTTT. This sequence encodes CASSSQGNQPQHF.

The CDR3 reads CASSRSEKRTQDYGYTF. Written as DNA, the CDR3 is TGTGCCAGCAGCCGGTCAGAGAAGCGGACGCAGGACTATGGCTACACCTTC. The chain recombines TRBV3-1 (or the pseudogene TRBV3-2) with TRBJ1-2; no reliable D call. Germline values: CDR1 LGHDT, CDR2 YNNKEL (reference sequence). The length of the CDR3 is 17 residues. V was pared by 4 bases and J by 3 bases, with 21 bases between.

This clone has only a few counts. A read error may account for a junction end that differs from germline. The gene calls are TRBV7-7 and TRBJ2-4, with 8 bases lining up with TRBD1. The CDR3 has 16 amino acids. Germline V gene sequence: CDR1 SSHAT, CDR2 FNYEAQ (reference sequence). The CDR3 bases are TGTGCTAGCAGCCTCGGACAGGGTTTAGCCAAAAACATTCAGTACTTC. This codes for CASSLGQGLAKNIQYF.

V is TRBV7-2 and J is TRBJ1-2; 9 nucleotides match TRBD1. Germline V gene sequence: CDR1 SGHTA, CDR2 FQGNSA. The J segment lost 4 bases and the V segment lost 1 base, leaving 4 bases of the junction unmatched. This CDR3 comprises 15 residues. The CDR3 here is CASSLGPGQGYGYTF. CDR3 in DNA: TGTGCCAGCAGCTTAGGTCCGGGACAGGGCTATGGCTACACCTTC.